These T cell receptor beta chains were read from a single sample in a study of blood T cells in healthy people across ages. Each CDR3 protein gets one entry after TCRdb re-called the 5' RACE reads with MiXCR. Here the sample spans under 2 million distinct CDR3 sequences, about 31% being singletons. The sample consisted of blood. These receptors were collected from a woman in her twenties or thirties in good health. Both conserved end residues are part of each CDR3. The D gene is left open where the match is weak.

J gene: TRBJ1-2; D gene: TRBD1; V gene: TRBV10-3; CDR3 protein: CAISQTGNYDGYTF; CDR3 DNA: TGTGCCATCAGCCAGACAGGGAATTACGATGGCTACACCTTC
J gene: TRBJ1-2; D gene: .; V gene: TRBV3-1; CDR3 protein: CASSRDTPNYGYTF; CDR3 DNA: TGTGCCAGCAGCCGGGACACACCTAACTATGGCTACACCTTC
J gene: TRBJ1-2; D gene: TRBD1; V gene: TRBV20-1; CDR3 protein: CSASRTGVDYGYTF; CDR3 DNA: TGCAGTGCTAGCAGGACAGGGGTGGACTATGGCTACACCTTC
J gene: TRBJ2-5; D gene: TRBD1; V gene: TRBV9; CDR3 protein: CASSPSPGQLLPQYF; CDR3 DNA: TGTGCCAGCAGCCCTAGCCCGGGACAGCTTCTCCCCCAGTACTTC
J gene: TRBJ1-2; D gene: .; V gene: TRBV10-3; CDR3 protein: CAISGGLDPFSYTF; CDR3 DNA: TGTGCCATCAGTGGGGGCCTGGACCCTTTCTCTTACACCTTC
J gene: TRBJ1-6; D gene: .; V gene: TRBV7-2; CDR3 protein: CASGDFRRATYSPLHF; CDR3 DNA: TGTGCCAGCGGAGACTTTCGTAGGGCCACCTATTCACCCCTCCACTTT
J gene: TRBJ2-5; D gene: .; V gene: TRBV5-1; CDR3 protein: CASSLGPLSETQYF; CDR3 DNA: TGCGCCAGCAGCCTGGGGCCCTTATCGGAGACCCAGTACTTC
J gene: TRBJ2-7; D gene: TRBD2; V gene: TRBV28; CDR3 protein: CASKSPLGQRENHEQYF; CDR3 DNA: TGTGCCAGCAAGAGCCCCCTAGGCCAGCGGGAGAACCACGAGCAGTACTTC
J gene: TRBJ2-7; D gene: TRBD1; V gene: TRBV2; CDR3 protein: CASSGDRVCDEQYF; CDR3 DNA: TGTGCCAGCAGTGGGGACAGGGTGTGCGACGAGCAGTACTTC
J gene: TRBJ2-7; D gene: .; V gene: TRBV3-1; CDR3 protein: CASSRSLNLEQYF; CDR3 DNA: TGTGCCAGCAGCCGTTCCCTAAATTTAGAGCAGTACTTC
J gene: TRBJ1-4; D gene: .; V gene: TRBV10-1; CDR3 protein: CASSESTGPSTNEKLFF; CDR3 DNA: TGCGCCAGCAGTGAGTCGACGGGGCCATCAACTAATGAAAAACTGTTTTTT
J gene: TRBJ1-4; D gene: .; V gene: TRBV28; CDR3 protein: CASSLTGIGDEKLFF; CDR3 DNA: TGTGCCAGCAGTTTAACAGGTATCGGGGACGAAAAACTGTTTTTT